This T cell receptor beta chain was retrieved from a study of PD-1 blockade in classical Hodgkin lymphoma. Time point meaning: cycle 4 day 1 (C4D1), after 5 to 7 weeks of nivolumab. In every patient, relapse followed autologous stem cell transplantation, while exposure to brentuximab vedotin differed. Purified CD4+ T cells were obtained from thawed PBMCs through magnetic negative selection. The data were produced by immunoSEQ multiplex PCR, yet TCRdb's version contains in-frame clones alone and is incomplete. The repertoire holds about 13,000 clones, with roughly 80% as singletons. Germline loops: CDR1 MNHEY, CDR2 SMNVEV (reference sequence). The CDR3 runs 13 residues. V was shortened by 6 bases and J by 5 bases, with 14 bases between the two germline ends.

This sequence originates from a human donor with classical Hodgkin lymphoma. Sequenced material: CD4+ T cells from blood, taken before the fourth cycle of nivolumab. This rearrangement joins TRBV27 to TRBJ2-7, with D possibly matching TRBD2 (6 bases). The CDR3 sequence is CASRFIGGDEQYF. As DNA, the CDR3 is TGTGCCAGCAGATTTATCGGGGGAGACGAGCAGTACTTC.